This T cell receptor beta chain emerged from a study of OX40 agonist ivuxolimab in advanced cancers. Study-wide context: Prior anti-PD-1, anti-PD-L1 or anti-CTLA-4 therapy was allowed; 40% to 50% had some. In three patients, partial responses were observed, one with hepatocellular carcinoma and two with cutaneous melanoma.

About this clone: Antigen: not known.

Autoimmune disease history or systemic immunosuppression was exclusionary. Findings of the study overall: Relative to CD4+ cells, CD8+ T cells on average had more expanded clones.

Here immunoSEQ multiplex PCR was the method, and the copy in TCRdb shows in-frame clones only, minus some. The table lists some 58,000 clones, 85% to 90% of them singletons, with 0.7% to 0.95% in the top ten. This clonotype was sampled from an adult with an advanced solid tumor such as melanoma, head and neck, liver or kidney cancer. The sample was CD4+ or CD8+ T cells sorted from blood, taken in a trial of the OX40 agonist ivuxolimab.

The CDR3 nucleotides are TGTGCCAGCAGCCGAGTTGGCGATAGGGTGACTGGAAACACCATATATTTT. This translates into CASSRVGDRVTGNTIYF. This rearrangement joins TRBV7-8 to TRBJ1-3, with unresolved D. The length of the CDR3 is 17 residues. Between the trimmed V and J ends, which lost 5 bases and 2 bases, there was a span of 19 bases. Germline V CDR1 and CDR2: SGHVS, FQNEAQ.